A selection of T cell receptor beta chains follows, all from one sample in a study of beta chain features in type 1 diabetes. Assay: immunoSEQ multiplex PCR; the TCRdb copy retains only in-frame clones and omits some. Of around 250,000 clones in the sample, about 26% were seen once. Material for sequencing was central memory CD4+ T cells from blood. All receptors come from a young man in good health. CDR3s include the opening cysteine and the closing phenylalanine or tryptophan. The D gene is left open where the match is weak. Size is omitted from some rows. Given values are once, few, many or a class for expanded clones.

CDR3 | DNA | J | V | D | size
CAWSLPGLPSNQPQHF | TGTGCCTGGAGTCTACCCGGACTTCCTAGCAATCAGCCCCAGCATTTT | TRBJ1-5 | TRBV30 | NA | NA
CASSLDRQETQYF | TGTGCCAGCAGTCTGGACAGGCAAGAGACCCAGTACTTC | TRBJ2-5 | TRBV2 | TRBD1 | NA
CASSPGRLQETQYF | TGTGCCAGCAGCCCGGGCAGGTTACAAGAGACCCAGTACTTC | TRBJ2-5 | TRBV5-8 | NA | NA
CASNPNAGYSYNEQFF | TGTGCCAGCAACCCAAACGCAGGGTACTCCTACAATGAGCAGTTCTTC | TRBJ2-1 | TRBV7-2 | NA | few
CASSENVDTQYF | TGTGCCAGCAGTGAAAACGTAGATACGCAGTATTTT | TRBJ2-3 | TRBV6-1 | NA | NA
CASRQGGIESPLHF | TGTGCCAGTCGACAGGGGGGAATCGAATCACCCCTCCACTTT | TRBJ1-6 | TRBV19 | TRBD1 | few
CASTQGNTEAFF | TGTGCCAGCACCCAAGGGAACACTGAAGCTTTCTTT | TRBJ1-1 | TRBV6-5 | NA | once
CASSSTSSTDTQYF | TGCGCCAGCAGCTCAACTAGTAGCACAGATACGCAGTATTTT | TRBJ2-3 | TRBV5-1 | NA | few
CAISESSGGSQETQYF | TGTGCCATCAGTGAGTCAAGCGGGGGAAGCCAAGAGACCCAGTACTTC | TRBJ2-5 | TRBV10-3 | TRBD2 | once
CAIRPGLAGGTDTQYF | TGTGCCATAAGGCCGGGACTAGCGGGAGGCACAGATACGCAGTATTTT | TRBJ2-3 | TRBV10-3 | TRBD2 | few
CASSLTSGGANNEQFF | TGCGCCAGCAGCTTAACCAGCGGGGGTGCTAACAATGAGCAGTTCTTC | TRBJ2-1 | TRBV5-1 | TRBD2 | few
CASSLTGTDYGYTF | TGTGCCAGCAGCTTAACAGGTACCGACTATGGCTACACCTTC | TRBJ1-2 | TRBV7-2 | NA | many
CASSLALELAGMPGTQYF | TGTGCCAGCAGCTTAGCGTTGGAACTAGCGGGGATGCCAGGTACGCAGTATTTT | TRBJ2-3 | TRBV7-2 | TRBD2 | NA
CASSYHGTGNTEAFF | TGTGCCAGCAGTTACCACGGGACAGGGAACACTGAAGCTTTCTTT | TRBJ1-1 | TRBV2 | TRBD1 | few
CASSVPPGVNTEAFF | TGTGCCAGCAGTGTACCCCCCGGGGTAAACACTGAAGCTTTCTTT | TRBJ1-1 | TRBV28 | NA | NA
CASRFLGYEQYF | TGTGCAAGTCGCTTTTTGGGATACGAGCAGTACTTC | TRBJ2-7 | TRBV12-2 | NA | NA
CASSSGQHNYGYTF | TGCGCCAGCAGCTCCGGACAGCACAACTATGGCTACACCTTC | TRBJ1-2 | TRBV5-1 | NA | once
CASSFLDRVDGYTF | TGTGCCAGCAGTTTTTTAGACAGGGTCGATGGCTACACCTTC | TRBJ1-2 | TRBV27 | TRBD1 | NA
CASSPSGGIAFF | TGTGCCAGCAGCCCCAGTGGGGGGATAGCTTTCTTT | TRBJ1-1 | TRBV28 | NA | NA
CASSGGLAGGGNIQYF | TGTGCCAGCAGCGGGGGACTAGCGGGAGGGGGAAACATTCAGTACTTC | TRBJ2-4 | TRBV27 | TRBD2 | few
CASGPRTGRETQYF | TGTGCTAGTGGTCCTCGGACAGGGCGGGAGACCCAGTACTTC | TRBJ2-5 | TRBV12-5 | TRBD1 | NA
CASSLGSFPADTQYF | TGTGCCAGCAGCTTAGGTAGTTTCCCCGCAGATACGCAGTATTTT | TRBJ2-3 | TRBV11-3 | NA | few
CSVDEGGAYGYTF | TGCAGCGTTGACGAGGGGGGGGCTTATGGCTACACCTTC | TRBJ1-2 | TRBV29-1 | NA | NA
CASSLQRGALFYF | TGTGCCAGCAGCTTACAGCGGGGGGCCCTTTTTTATTTT | TRBJ2-3 | TRBV7-2 | TRBD2 | few
CSVEERERETQYF | TGCAGCGTTGAAGAACGGGAGCGGGAGACCCAGTACTTC | TRBJ2-5 | TRBV29-1 | NA | NA
CASTGDRYQETQYF | TGTGCCAGCACCGGGGACAGGTACCAAGAGACCCAGTACTTC | TRBJ2-5 | TRBV2 | TRBD1 | NA
CASSQGAGGTYNEQFF | TGTGCCAGCAGCCAAGGGGCGGGGGGGACGTACAATGAGCAGTTCTTC | TRBJ2-1 | TRBV4-2 | TRBD2 | few
CASTRVPEETQYF | TGTGCCAGCACCCGAGTTCCTGAGGAGACCCAGTACTTC | TRBJ2-5 | TRBV2 | NA | few
CASSIDPGRSDNEQFF | TGTGCCAGTAGTATAGATCCGGGGCGCTCAGACAATGAGCAGTTCTTC | TRBJ2-1 | TRBV19 | NA | few
CASSVHSGGPYEQYF | TGTGCCAGCAGCGTCCATAGCGGGGGCCCCTACGAGCAGTACTTC | TRBJ2-7 | TRBV7-2 | TRBD2 | few
CASSQLAGGYNEQFF | TGCGCCAGCAGCCAACTAGCGGGGGGTTACAATGAGCAGTTCTTC | TRBJ2-1 | TRBV4-1 | TRBD2 | few
CASSPQGSQETQYF | TGTGCCAGCAGCCCCCAGGGATCTCAAGAGACCCAGTACTTC | TRBJ2-5 | TRBV7-9 | NA | few
CASSLTGRGTDTQYF | TGTGCCAGCAGCTTGACCGGGAGGGGAACAGATACGCAGTATTTT | TRBJ2-3 | TRBV5-6 | TRBD2 | many
CAWSVQGAGEKLFF | TGTGCCTGGAGTGTACAGGGGGCCGGGGAAAAACTGTTTTTT | TRBJ1-4 | TRBV30 | TRBD1 | many
CASSDRGSGNTIYF | TGTGCCAGCAGTGATAGAGGCTCTGGAAACACCATATATTTT | TRBJ1-3 | TRBV25-1 | NA | few
CASSLIGGRNEQFF | TGCGCCAGCAGCCTCATCGGGGGTCGCAATGAGCAGTTCTTC | TRBJ2-1 | TRBV4-3 | NA | NA
CASSGGPGGSAYEQYF | TGTGCCAGCAGCGGGGGACCCGGGGGGTCCGCCTACGAGCAGTACTTC | TRBJ2-7 | TRBV5-6 | TRBD2 | NA
CASSYKEGQFF | TGTGCCAGCAGCTACAAGGAAGGGCAGTTCTTC | TRBJ2-1 | TRBV5-6 | NA | NA
CASSGTSGAYEQYF | TGTGCCAGCAGTGGGACTAGCGGGGCTTACGAGCAGTACTTC | TRBJ2-7 | TRBV28 | TRBD2 | NA
CAWSGVSRDTQYF | TGTGCCTGGAGTGGGGTCTCGAGAGATACGCAGTATTTT | TRBJ2-3 | TRBV30 | NA | medium-sized
CASSLYETQYF | TGCGCCAGCAGCTTGTATGAGACCCAGTACTTC | TRBJ2-5 | TRBV5-1 | NA | few
CASRSPGTGSYEQYF | TGTGCCAGCAGATCCCCCGGGACAGGGTCCTACGAGCAGTACTTC | TRBJ2-7 | TRBV7-2 | TRBD1 | NA
CASSLGSGRNDEQYF | TGCGCCAGCAGCTTGGGAAGCGGGAGGAACGACGAGCAGTACTTC | TRBJ2-7 | TRBV5-1 | TRBD2 | few
CASSSAQGGRETQYF | TGTGCCAGCAGCTCGGCACAGGGCGGTCGAGAGACCCAGTACTTC | TRBJ2-5 | TRBV7-2 | NA | few
CASSRTQPGSHEQYF | TGTGCCAGCTCCCGGACACAGCCGGGGTCCCACGAGCAGTACTTC | TRBJ2-7 | TRBV18 | NA | NA
CSVEWAGNYGYTF | TGCAGCGTTGAATGGGCAGGGAACTATGGCTACACCTTC | TRBJ1-2 | TRBV29-1 | NA | NA
CASSIQGPSGANVLTF | TGCGCCAGCAGTATACAGGGCCCCTCTGGGGCCAACGTCCTGACTTTC | TRBJ2-6 | TRBV10-2 | NA | few
CASSEASSFRTAEYF | TGTGCCAGCAGTGAAGCTTCCTCCTTTCGGACGGCCGAGTACTTC | TRBJ2-7 | TRBV2 | NA | few
CAWSVGTWGQPQHF | TGTGCCTGGAGTGTAGGAACATGGGGTCAGCCCCAGCATTTT | TRBJ1-5 | TRBV30 | NA | few
CAVGDLTYEQYF | TGTGCCGTAGGGGACCTCACCTACGAGCAGTACTTC | TRBJ2-7 | TRBV25-1 | NA | NA
CASSTGLAETQYF | TGTGCCAGCAGCACCGGACTAGCGGAGACCCAGTACTTC | TRBJ2-5 | TRBV4-2 | TRBD2 | NA
CASSLGLADSEQFF | TGTGCCAGCAGCTTAGGGCTAGCGGACAGTGAGCAGTTCTTC | TRBJ2-1 | TRBV7-2 | NA | few
CSGKLGDYGYTF | TGCAGCGGCAAATTGGGGGACTATGGCTACACCTTC | TRBJ1-2 | TRBV29-1 | NA | NA
CASSLGTANSPLHF | TGTGCCAGCAGTTTGGGGACAGCAAATTCACCCCTCCACTTT | TRBJ1-6 | TRBV25-1 | TRBD1 | few
CASSHVSSEQFF | TGTGCCAGCAGTCACGTTAGCAGTGAGCAGTTCTTC | TRBJ2-1 | TRBV28 | NA | many